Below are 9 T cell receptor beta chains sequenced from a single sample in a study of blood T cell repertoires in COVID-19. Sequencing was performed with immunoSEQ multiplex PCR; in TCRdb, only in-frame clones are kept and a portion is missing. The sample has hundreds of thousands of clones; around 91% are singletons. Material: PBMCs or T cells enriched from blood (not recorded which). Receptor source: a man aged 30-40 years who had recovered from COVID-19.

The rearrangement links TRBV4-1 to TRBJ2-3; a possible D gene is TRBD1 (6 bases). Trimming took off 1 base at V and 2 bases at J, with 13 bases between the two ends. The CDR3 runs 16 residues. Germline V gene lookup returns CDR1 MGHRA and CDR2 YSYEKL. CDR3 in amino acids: CASSQVAGTTTDTQYF. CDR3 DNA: TGCGCCAGCAGCCAAGTCGCCGGGACAACCACAGATACGCAGTATTTT.

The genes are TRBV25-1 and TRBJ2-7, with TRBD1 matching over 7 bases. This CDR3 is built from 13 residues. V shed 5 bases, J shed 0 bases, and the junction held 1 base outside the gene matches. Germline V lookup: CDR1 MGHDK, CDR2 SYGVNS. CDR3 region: CASSPGGSYEQYF. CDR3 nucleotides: TGTGCCAGCAGTCCAGGGGGCTCCTACGAGCAGTACTTC.

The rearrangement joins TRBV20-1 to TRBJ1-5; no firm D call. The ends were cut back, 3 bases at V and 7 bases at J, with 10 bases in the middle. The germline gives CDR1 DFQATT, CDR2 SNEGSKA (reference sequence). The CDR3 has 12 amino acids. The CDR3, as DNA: TGCAGTGCTAGTCCTTCGGGGCAGCCCCAGCATTTT. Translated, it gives CSASPSGQPQHF.

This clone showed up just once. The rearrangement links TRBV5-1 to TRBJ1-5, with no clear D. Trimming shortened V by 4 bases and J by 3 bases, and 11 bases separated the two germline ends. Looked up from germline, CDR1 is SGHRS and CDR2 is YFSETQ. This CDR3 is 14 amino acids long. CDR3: CASSMGGTNQPQHF. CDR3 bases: TGCGCCAGCAGCATGGGAGGTACCAATCAGCCCCAGCATTTT. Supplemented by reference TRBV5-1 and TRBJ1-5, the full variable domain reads KAGVTQTPRYLIKTRGQQVTLSCSPISGHRSVSWYQQTPGQGLQFLFEYFSETQRNKGNFPGRFSGRQFSNSRSEMNVSTLELGDSALYLCASSMGGTNQPQHFGDGTRLSIL.

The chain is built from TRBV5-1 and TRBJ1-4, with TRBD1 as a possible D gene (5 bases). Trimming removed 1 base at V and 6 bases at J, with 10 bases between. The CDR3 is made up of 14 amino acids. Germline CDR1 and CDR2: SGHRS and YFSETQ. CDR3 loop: CASSLQGGHEKLFF. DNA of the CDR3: TGCGCCAGCAGCTTGCAGGGTGGACATGAAAAACTGTTTTTT.

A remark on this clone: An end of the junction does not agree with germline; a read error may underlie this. CDR3 DNA: TGTGCCAGTAGCCCTAGCTCTGGAAACACCATATATTTT. Its translation: CASSPSSGNTIYF. The chain links TRBV3-1 (or the pseudogene TRBV3-2) to TRBJ1-3; no clear D. This CDR3 is 13 amino acids long. Germline assignment: CDR1 LGHDT and CDR2 YNNKEL (reference sequence).

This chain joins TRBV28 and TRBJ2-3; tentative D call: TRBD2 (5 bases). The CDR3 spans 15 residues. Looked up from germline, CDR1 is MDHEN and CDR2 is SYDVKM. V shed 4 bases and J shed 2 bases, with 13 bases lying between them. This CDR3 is CASSSSTSYTDTQYF. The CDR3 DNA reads TGTGCCAGCAGTTCGTCCACTAGTTACACAGATACGCAGTATTTT. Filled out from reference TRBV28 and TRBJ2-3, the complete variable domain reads DVKVTQSSRYLVKRTGEKVFLECVQDMDHENMFWYRQDPGLGLRLIYFSYDVKMKEKGDIPEGYSVSREKKERFSLILESASTNQTSMYLCASSSSTSYTDTQYFGPGTRLTVL.

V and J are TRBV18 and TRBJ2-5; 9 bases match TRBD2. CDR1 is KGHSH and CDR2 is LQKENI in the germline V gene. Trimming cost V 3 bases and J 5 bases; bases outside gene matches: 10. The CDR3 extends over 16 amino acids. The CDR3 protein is CASSPQASGISETQYF. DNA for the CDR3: TGTGCCAGCTCACCTCAGGCTAGCGGGATTAGCGAGACCCAGTACTTC.

In nucleotides, the CDR3 is TGCGCCAGCAGCCCAGGAGATGAGCGGGAAACCTACGAGCAGTACTTC. It encodes CASSPGDERETYEQYF. This rearrangement joins TRBV4-1 to TRBJ2-7; 7 bases align to TRBD2. This CDR3 contains 16 residues. V lost 4 bases and J lost 2; bases outside the gene matches: 11. CDR1 MGHRA and CDR2 YSYEKL come from the germline V gene.